This T cell receptor (beta chain) was identified in a study of T cells after yellow fever vaccination. Whole-study findings and limits: Repertoires sorted by FACS could include abundant clonotypes that are contaminants from the bulk population.

Details on this clonotype: The antigen remains undetermined.

The CDR3 runs to 15 residues. Germline CDR1 reads MNHEY; CDR2 reads SVGEGT. The V end lost 2 bases, the J end lost 0 bases, and 9 bases lay between the germline ends. MiXCR, applied by TCRdb to the 5' RACE reads, yields one record per CDR3 protein. The sample includes fewer than 650,000 distinct CDR3 sequences, roughly a fifth of them seen just once. This TCR came from a young man who received the YFV17D yellow fever vaccine. The specimen comprised PBMCs, sampled around 3 weeks after the first yellow fever vaccination. The chain employs TRBV6-2 or TRBV6-3 and TRBJ2-3; D unclear. The CDR3 coding sequence is TGTGCCAGCAGTTACCGGCGGCGGAGCACAGATACGCAGTATTTT. Translation gives CASSYRRRSTDTQYF.